Listed below are T cell receptor beta chains from one sample, sequenced in a study of shared clonotypes between healthy human individuals. The protocol was immunoSEQ multiplex PCR, while the TCRdb copy is restricted to in-frame clones and leaves out a portion. In the table there are about 1.1 million clones, roughly 80% of which are singletons. What was sequenced was memory CD4+ T cells from PBMCs. These receptors all stem from a man aged 18 to 29 in good health. Some clones in this sample may be carry-over from other donors' samples. Both conserved end residues are part of each CDR3. The order of the fields is D gene, V gene, J gene, CDR3 protein. D genes are given only for firm matches.

NA	TRBV6-1	TRBJ2-7	CVSAVIGRYEQYF
TRBD1	TRBV28	TRBJ2-4	CASSTLTGVYIQYF
NA	TRBV18	TRBJ2-2	CASSPLITGAGELFF
NA	TRBV7-9	TRBJ2-6	CASSLSGAGANVLTF
NA	TRBV7-2	TRBJ1-6	CASSLVGGSWSPLHF
TRBD2	TRBV7-9	TRBJ2-5	CASSLTGRGQETQYF
NA	TRBV10-3	TRBJ1-3	CAIRENPVSGNTIYF
NA	TRBV2	TRBJ1-6	CASSAEASPLHF
TRBD2	TRBV18	TRBJ2-1	CASSPTSGSAYNEQFF
NA	TRBV27	TRBJ2-1	CASRDSDYNEQFF
NA	TRBV19	TRBJ1-5	CASSIASGGSYSNQPQHF
NA	TRBV9	TRBJ1-6	CASSVGGGPTLHF
TRBD2	TRBV7-3	TRBJ2-1	CASSLTRPSGNHEQFF
TRBD1	TRBV19	TRBJ2-7	CASGTVPTYEQYF
NA	TRBV30	TRBJ2-3	CAWTWGNTDTQYF
NA	TRBV25-1	TRBJ1-2	CAGPRGGVYGYTF
NA	TRBV5-8	TRBJ2-7	CASRDWDVAYEQYF
NA	TRBV5-1	TRBJ2-3	CASRAGTSKDTQYF
NA	TRBV5-6	TRBJ2-3	CASSLSGADTQYF
NA	TRBV4-1	TRBJ1-3	CASSQLVGGARNTIYF
NA	TRBV2	TRBJ2-2	CASSAVATGELFF
TRBD2	TRBV6-6	TRBJ2-1	CASSPQGTSGRGEQFF
NA	TRBV30	TRBJ1-2	CAWSVSNYGYTF
TRBD1	TRBV5-6	TRBJ2-5	CASKTGGPETQYF
TRBD1	TRBV7-3	TRBJ1-4	CASSLGQGNEKLFF
NA	TRBV18	TRBJ1-1	CASSPSGQEAFF
TRBD2	TRBV18	TRBJ2-7	CASSPRRRTSGSDEQYF